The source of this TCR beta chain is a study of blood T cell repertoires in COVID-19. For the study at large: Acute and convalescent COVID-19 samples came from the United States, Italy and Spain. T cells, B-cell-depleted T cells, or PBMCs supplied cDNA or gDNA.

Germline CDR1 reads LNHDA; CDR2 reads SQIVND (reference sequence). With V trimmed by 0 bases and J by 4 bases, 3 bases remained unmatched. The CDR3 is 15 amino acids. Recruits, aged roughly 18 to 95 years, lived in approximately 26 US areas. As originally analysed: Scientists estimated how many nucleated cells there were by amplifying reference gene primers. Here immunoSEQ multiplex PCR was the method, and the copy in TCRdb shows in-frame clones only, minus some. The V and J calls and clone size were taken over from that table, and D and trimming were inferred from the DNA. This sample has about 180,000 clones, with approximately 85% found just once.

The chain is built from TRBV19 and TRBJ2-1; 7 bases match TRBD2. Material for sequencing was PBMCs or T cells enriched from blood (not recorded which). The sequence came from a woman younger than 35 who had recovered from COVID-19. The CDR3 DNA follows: TGTGCCAGTAGTATAGAGCGGGAGTTATACAATGAGCAGTTCTTC. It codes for CASSIERELYNEQFF. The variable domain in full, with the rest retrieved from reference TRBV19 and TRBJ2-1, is DGGITQSPKYLFRKEGQNVTLSCEQNLNHDAMYWYRQDPGQGLRLIYYSQIVNDFQKGDIAEGYSVSREKKESFPLTVTSAQKNPTAFYLCASSIERELYNEQFFGPGTRLTVL.